The 21 T cell receptor beta chains listed next were all sequenced from one sample in a study of T cells after yellow fever vaccination. TCRdb called the 5' RACE reads again in MiXCR, with one record for every CDR3 protein. The sample shows under 200,000 distinct CDR3 sequences, approximately 11% of them seen only once. Sequencing was performed on CD8+ T cells sorted from PBMCs, taken 15 days after the yellow fever booster vaccination. The origin of the receptors is a man younger than 30 who received the YFV17D yellow fever vaccine.

The CDR3 is CASSLGQGGNSNQPQHF. The CDR3 coding sequence is TGCGCCAGCAGCCTAGGACAGGGTGGAAATAGCAATCAGCCCCAGCATTTT. V is TRBV4-1 and J is TRBJ1-5; 8 bases are a match to TRBD1. V dropped 4 bases and J dropped 0; count of bases not matched to a gene: 8. Looked up from germline, CDR1 is MGHRA and CDR2 is YSYEKL. CDR3 length equals 17 residues.

Ten or more counts support this clonotype. The chain is built from TRBV12-5 and TRBJ2-3, with D unclear. The CDR3 sequence is 11 residues long. V shed 4 bases and J shed 6 bases, with 5 bases lying between them. CDR1 is LGHNT and CDR2 is FRNRAP in the germline V gene. CDR3 loop: CASGWPDTQYF. The CDR3 DNA reads TGTGCTAGTGGTTGGCCGGATACGCAGTATTTT.

The J gene is TRBJ2-5, the V gene TRBV7-8; TRBD1 matches 10 bases. This CDR3 contains 17 residues. V was clipped by 11 bases and J by 0 bases; unmatched bases: 15. The germline V gene has CDR1 SGHVS and CDR2 FQNEAQ. Written as DNA, the CDR3 is TGTGCCGGGGGGACAGGGGTCCAACCTTCGTACCAAGAGACCCAGTACTTC. This sequence encodes CAGGTGVQPSYQETQYF. The full variable domain, rest sourced from reference TRBV7-8 and TRBJ2-5, is GAGVSQSPRYKVAKRGQDVALRCDPISGHVSLFWYQQALGQGPEFLTYFQNEAQLDKSGLPSDRFFAERPEGSVSTLKIQRTQQEDSAVYLCAGGTGVQPSYQETQYFGPGTRLLVL.

The chain carries TRBV9 and TRBJ2-3; D may correspond to TRBD1 or TRBD2 (5 bases each). The CDR3 runs 15 residues. CDR1 is SGDLS and CDR2 is YYNGEE in the germline V gene. Trimming took off 0 bases at V and 5 bases at J, with 13 bases between the two ends. The CDR3: CASSVDGARGDTQYF. CDR3 in DNA: TGTGCCAGCAGCGTAGACGGGGCGAGGGGAGATACGCAGTATTTT.

As DNA, the CDR3 is TGTGCCAGTAGTATCTTGCTTAGGCGGAATGAGCAGTTCTTC. Translation: CASSILLRRNEQFF. J is TRBJ2-1 and V is TRBV19; no clear D. The CDR3 length is 14 residues. Germline assignment: CDR1 LNHDA and CDR2 SQIVND (reference sequence). Trimming removed 3 bases at V and 7 bases at J, with 13 bases between.

The chain couples TRBV6-5 to TRBJ1-1, with 7 nucleotides matching TRBD1. Trimming removed 5 bases from V and 1 base from J; junction bases left unmatched: 7. This CDR3 comprises 15 residues. Germline CDR1 MNHEY, CDR2 SVGAGI. CDR3 in amino acids: CASSTVRGPNTEAFF. As DNA, the CDR3 is TGTGCCAGCAGTACCGTGAGGGGGCCGAACACTGAAGCTTTCTTT.

This clonotype was seen repeatedly, ten times or more. V is TRBV28 and J is TRBJ1-6; no definite D call. The V gene lost 6 bases and the J gene lost 14 bases, with 14 bases spanning the gap. The CDR3 has 12 amino acids. CDR1 and CDR2 from the germline V gene are MDHEN and SYDVKM. Here the CDR3 DNA reads TGTGCCAGCAGCCCCCCCCGGGGAGCCCTCCACTTT. This encodes CASSPPRGALHF. Looking up the rest from reference TRBV28 and TRBJ1-6 gives the full variable domain: DVKVTQSSRYLVKRTGEKVFLECVQDMDHENMFWYRQDPGLGLRLIYFSYDVKMKEKGDIPEGYSVSREKKERFSLILESASTNQTSMYLCASSPPRGALHFGNGTRLTVT.

The chain recombines TRBV7-9 with TRBJ1-1; 9 bases map to TRBD1. After removal of 5 bases from V and 5 bases from J, the junction contained 9 bases not matched to a gene. CDR1 and CDR2 (germline): SEHNR, FQNEAQ (reference sequence). This CDR3 region has 15 residues. The CDR3 coding sequence is TGTGCCAGCAGCCTCTCCGGGACAGGGATAACTGAAGCTTTCTTT. It is translated as CASSLSGTGITEAFF.

V and J are TRBV7-6 and TRBJ2-2; D is ambiguous. Germline V CDR1 and CDR2: SGHVS, FNYEAQ. The CDR3 spans 14 residues. Trimming left V 3 bases short and J 5 bases short, with 10 bases between. CDR3 sequence: CASSFEAVTGELFF. The CDR3 DNA is TGTGCCAGCAGCTTTGAGGCTGTGACCGGGGAGCTGTTTTTT.

This clonotype was observed at least ten times. The chain carries TRBV27 and TRBJ2-1, with 8 bases matching TRBD2. Trimming took 6 bases from V and 5 from J; bases not matched to a gene: 12. Germline V gene sequence: CDR1 MNHEY, CDR2 SMNVEV (reference sequence). The CDR3 contains 16 residues. The CDR3 sequence is CASSRPGSGGDNEQFF. For the CDR3, the DNA is TGTGCCAGCAGCCGCCCCGGGTCGGGGGGGGACAATGAGCAGTTCTTC.

The CDR3 loop reads CASSQVVGGDQYF. The CDR3 nucleotides are TGCGCCAGCAGCCAAGTCGTGGGGGGAGACCAGTACTTC. The rearrangement links TRBV4-1 to TRBJ2-5, with D possibly being TRBD2 (6 bases). CDR1 is MGHRA and CDR2 is YSYEKL in the germline V gene. Trimming cost V 1 base and J 10 bases, with 13 bases left between them. The CDR3 is 13 amino acids.

The chain couples TRBV12-3 or TRBV12-4 to TRBJ1-6; TRBD1 might be the D (6 bases). With 4 bases removed from V and 10 bases from J, the gap between germline ends came to 20 bases. The CDR3 extends over 16 amino acids. The CDR3 sequence is CASSSKPGDLGSPLHF. CDR3 bases: TGTGCCAGCAGTTCCAAGCCAGGGGACCTGGGGTCACCCCTCCACTTT.

This clonotype was counted between two and nine times. The V and J genes are TRBV11-2 and TRBJ2-7; D is possibly TRBD1 (6 bases). This CDR3 spans 15 amino acids. Looked up from germline, CDR1 is SGHAT and CDR2 is FQNNGV. Trimming cost V 1 base and J 9 bases, with 19 bases left between them. The CDR3 coding sequence is TGTGCCAGCAGCTTAGCCGAGACAGGACAACTAGGGCAGTACTTC. Translated: CASSLAETGQLGQYF.

This chain connects TRBV4-2 to TRBJ1-4; D unclear. CDR1 is LGHNA and CDR2 is YNFKEQ in the germline V gene. Trimming removed 1 base from V and 8 bases from J, with 8 bases in between. The CDR3 runs to 13 residues. As DNA, the CDR3 is TGTGCCAGCAGCCAAGGGGGAAAAGAAAAACTGTTTTTT. It encodes CASSQGGKEKLFF.

This clonotype appeared a few times. The chain combines TRBV4-1 with TRBJ1-4; D gene uncertain. CDR3 length: 17 amino acids. The V and J ends lost 0 bases and 0 bases respectively, with 11 bases between them. Germline CDR1 is MGHRA and CDR2 is YSYEKL. The CDR3 sequence: CASSQDERSATNEKLFF. The DNA of the CDR3 is TGCGCCAGCAGCCAAGACGAGAGGAGTGCAACTAATGAAAAACTGTTTTTT.

The CDR3 region is CAISESGGPVYGYTF. In DNA, the CDR3 is TGTGCCATCAGTGAGTCGGGGGGACCGGTGTATGGCTACACCTTC. The chain couples TRBV10-3 to TRBJ1-2; possibly TRBD1 for D (5 bases). Trimming removed 0 bases from V and 5 bases from J, with 13 bases in between. The CDR3 runs 15 residues. Germline CDR1 is ENHRY and CDR2 is SYGVKD.

The table lists this clonotype with many counts. The chain couples TRBV25-1 to TRBJ2-2, with D perhaps being TRBD1 or TRBD2 (5 bases each). This CDR3 comprises 13 residues. V was shortened by 1 base and J by 7 bases, with 7 bases between the two germline ends. Germline CDR1 and CDR2: MGHDK and SYGVNS. CDR3 bases: TGTGCCAGCAGTGAATCTGGGGGCGGGGAGCTGTTTTTT. Translation: CASSESGGGELFF.

This clonotype occurred a few times. The chain uses TRBV2 and TRBJ2-2; D unresolved. The CDR3 has 14 amino acids. Germline V gene sequence: CDR1 SNHLY, CDR2 FYNNEI. V dropped 6 bases and J dropped 5 bases, with 13 bases sitting between them. CDR3 nucleotide sequence: TGTGCCAGCAGACCACTATCGATTACCGGGGAGCTGTTTTTT. Amino acids: CASRPLSITGELFF.

The rearrangement uses TRBV10-3 and TRBJ2-1, with 10 bases identical to TRBD2. Germline-derived CDR1 and CDR2 are ENHRY and SYGVKD. The CDR3 extends over 15 amino acids. J lost 6 bases, V lost 5 bases, and 7 bases had no gene match. In nucleotides, the CDR3 is TGTGCCATCAGTCCCGGGACTAGCGCGGGCAATGAGCAGTTCTTC. It is translated as CAISPGTSAGNEQFF.

The V and J genes are TRBV7-9 and TRBJ2-3; 13 bases are shared with TRBD2. Germline CDR1 is SEHNR and CDR2 is FQNEAQ (reference sequence). After removal of 5 bases from V and 3 bases from J, the junction contained 8 bases not matched to a gene. The CDR3 length is 17 residues. The CDR3 region is CASSQGLAGQRTDTQYF. In nucleotides, the CDR3 is TGTGCCAGCAGCCAGGGACTAGCGGGGCAAAGGACAGATACGCAGTATTTT.

CDR3 sequence reads: CASRQESDGYTF. Here the CDR3 DNA reads TGTGCCAGCAGACAGGAGTCTGATGGCTACACCTTC. The chain has TRBV5-5 and TRBJ1-2, with TRBD1 as a possible D gene (5 bases). Looked up from germline, CDR1 is SGHKS and CDR2 is YYEKEE (reference sequence). V gave up 5 bases and J gave up 6 bases, with 11 bases separating them. CDR3 length equals 12 residues.